The text below deals with one TCR beta chain. Survey-level resolution applied to immunoSEQ assay v3.0. Sequencing was performed with immunoSEQ multiplex PCR; in TCRdb, only in-frame clones are kept and a portion is missing. The table includes tens of thousands of clones, approximately 93% detected once. CDR3 size: 15 residues. The V gene's germline CDR1 is LGHNA and CDR2 YSLEER. The V segment lost 0 bases and the J segment 9 bases; nucleotides outside the gene matches: 4. This entry comes from a study of long-term antiretroviral therapy in people with HIV. The rearrangement links TRBV4-3 to TRBJ1-6, with 8 bases that match TRBD1. The sequence was collected from a woman in her thirties or forties with HIV. The sample consisted of unsorted PBMCs, taken 7.6 years after starting antiretroviral therapy. The CDR3 protein is CASSQDGQGASPLHF. In DNA form, the CDR3 reads TGCGCCAGCAGCCAAGATGGGCAGGGGGCTTCACCCCTCCACTTT.